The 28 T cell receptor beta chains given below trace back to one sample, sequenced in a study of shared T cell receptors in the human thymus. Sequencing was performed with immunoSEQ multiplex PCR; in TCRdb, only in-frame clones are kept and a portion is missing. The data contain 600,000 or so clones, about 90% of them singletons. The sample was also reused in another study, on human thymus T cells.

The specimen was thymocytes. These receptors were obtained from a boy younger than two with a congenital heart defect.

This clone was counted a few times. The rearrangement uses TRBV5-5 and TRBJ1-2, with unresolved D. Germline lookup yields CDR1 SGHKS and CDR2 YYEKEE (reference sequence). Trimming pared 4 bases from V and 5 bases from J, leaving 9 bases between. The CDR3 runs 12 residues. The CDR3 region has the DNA TGTGCCAGCAGCCCTCGCGGGTATGGCTACACCTTC. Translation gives CASSPRGYGYTF.

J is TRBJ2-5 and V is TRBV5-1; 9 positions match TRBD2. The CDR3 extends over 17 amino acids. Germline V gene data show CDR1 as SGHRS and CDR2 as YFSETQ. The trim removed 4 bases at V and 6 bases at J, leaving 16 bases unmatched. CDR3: CASSPSGRGGIGKTQYF. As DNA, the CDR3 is TGCGCCAGCAGCCCCTCCGGGCGGGGGGGGATCGGAAAGACCCAGTACTTC.

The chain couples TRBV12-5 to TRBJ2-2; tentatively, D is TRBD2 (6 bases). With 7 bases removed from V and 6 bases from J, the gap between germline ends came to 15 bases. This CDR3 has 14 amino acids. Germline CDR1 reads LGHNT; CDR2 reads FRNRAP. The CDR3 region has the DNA TGTGCTAGTGTGCGTGGGAGGATCGCCGGGGAGCTGTTTTTT. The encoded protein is CASVRGRIAGELFF.

The CDR3 region is CASSRSFPPGHPNNEQFF. CDR3 coding DNA: TGCGCCAGCAGTAGAAGTTTCCCCCCGGGACACCCGAACAATGAGCAGTTCTTC. The rearrangement links TRBV4-3 to TRBJ2-1, with D perhaps matching TRBD1 (6 bases). The CDR3 has 18 residues. Trimming pared 6 bases from V and 5 bases from J, leaving 26 bases between. The germline CDR1 and CDR2 sequences are LGHNA and YSLEER.

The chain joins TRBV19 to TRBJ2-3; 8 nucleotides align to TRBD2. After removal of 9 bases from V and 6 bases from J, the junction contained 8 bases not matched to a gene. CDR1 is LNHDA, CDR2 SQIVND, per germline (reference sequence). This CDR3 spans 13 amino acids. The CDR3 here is CASGGAGVDTQYF. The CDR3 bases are TGTGCCAGCGGGGGAGCGGGAGTGGATACGCAGTATTTT. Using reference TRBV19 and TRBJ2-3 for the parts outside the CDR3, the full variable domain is DGGITQSPKYLFRKEGQNVTLSCEQNLNHDAMYWYRQDPGQGLRLIYYSQIVNDFQKGDIAEGYSVSREKKESFPLTVTSAQKNPTAFYLCASGGAGVDTQYFGPGTRLTVL.

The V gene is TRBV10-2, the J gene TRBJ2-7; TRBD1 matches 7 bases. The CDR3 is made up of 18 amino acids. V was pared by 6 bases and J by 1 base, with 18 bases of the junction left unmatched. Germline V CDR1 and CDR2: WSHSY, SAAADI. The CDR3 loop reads CASRARDRGRALSYEQYF. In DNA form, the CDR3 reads TGCGCCAGCAGAGCCCGGGACAGAGGCCGAGCGCTTTCCTACGAGCAGTACTTC.

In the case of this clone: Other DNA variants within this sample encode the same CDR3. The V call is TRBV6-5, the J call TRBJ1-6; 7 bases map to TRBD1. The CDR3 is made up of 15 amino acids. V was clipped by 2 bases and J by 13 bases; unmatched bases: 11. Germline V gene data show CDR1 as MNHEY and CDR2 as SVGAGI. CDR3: CASSYQRQGFSPLHF. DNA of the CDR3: TGTGCCAGCAGTTACCAGAGACAGGGTTTTTCCCCCCTCCACTTT.

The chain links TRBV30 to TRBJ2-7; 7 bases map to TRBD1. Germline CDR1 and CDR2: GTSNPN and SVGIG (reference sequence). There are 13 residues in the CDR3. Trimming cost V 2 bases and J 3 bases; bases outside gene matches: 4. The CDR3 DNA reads TGTGCCTGGAGTCCGCACAGGGGCTACGAGCAGTACTTC. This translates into CAWSPHRGYEQYF.

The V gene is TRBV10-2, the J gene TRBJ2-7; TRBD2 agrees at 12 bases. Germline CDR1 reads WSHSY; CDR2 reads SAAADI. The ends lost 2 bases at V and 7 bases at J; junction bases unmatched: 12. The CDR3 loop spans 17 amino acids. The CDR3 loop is CASSERTWTSGAWEQYF. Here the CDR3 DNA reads TGCGCCAGCAGTGAGCGGACGTGGACTAGCGGGGCCTGGGAGCAGTACTTC.

The CDR3, as DNA: TGTGCCACCAGCAGAGTGCGTATTGCGAGCAATCAGCCCCAGCATTTT. It specifies CATSRVRIASNQPQHF. The V call is TRBV15, the J call TRBJ1-5; D not certain. V lost 1 base and J lost 1, with 11 bases in between. This CDR3 region has 16 residues. In germline, CDR1 is LNHNV, CDR2 YYDKDF (reference sequence).

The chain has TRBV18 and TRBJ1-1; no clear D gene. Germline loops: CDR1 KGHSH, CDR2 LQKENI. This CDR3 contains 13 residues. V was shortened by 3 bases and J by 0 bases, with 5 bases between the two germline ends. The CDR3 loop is CASSPAVNTEAFF. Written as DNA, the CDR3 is TGTGCCAGCTCACCGGCCGTGAACACTGAAGCTTTCTTT.

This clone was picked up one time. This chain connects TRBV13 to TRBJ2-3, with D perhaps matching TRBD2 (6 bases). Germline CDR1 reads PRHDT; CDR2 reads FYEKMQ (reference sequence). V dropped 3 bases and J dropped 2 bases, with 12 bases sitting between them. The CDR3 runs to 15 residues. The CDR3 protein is CASSFSRENTDTQYF. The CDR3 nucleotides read TGTGCCAGCAGCTTCTCTCGGGAGAACACAGATACGCAGTATTTT.

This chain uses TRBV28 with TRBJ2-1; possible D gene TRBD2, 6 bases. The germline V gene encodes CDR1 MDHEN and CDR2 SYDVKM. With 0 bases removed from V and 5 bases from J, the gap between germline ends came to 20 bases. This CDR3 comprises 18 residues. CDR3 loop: CASSLWGLERGEDNEQFF. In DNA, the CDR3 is TGTGCCAGCAGTTTATGGGGCCTCGAGCGAGGGGAGGACAATGAGCAGTTCTTC.

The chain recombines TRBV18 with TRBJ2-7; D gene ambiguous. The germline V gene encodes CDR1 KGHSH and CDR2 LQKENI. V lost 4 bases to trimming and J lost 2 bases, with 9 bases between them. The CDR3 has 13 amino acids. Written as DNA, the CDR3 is TGTGCCAGCTCACATTCGGTAGCCTACGAGCAGTACTTC. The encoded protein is CASSHSVAYEQYF.

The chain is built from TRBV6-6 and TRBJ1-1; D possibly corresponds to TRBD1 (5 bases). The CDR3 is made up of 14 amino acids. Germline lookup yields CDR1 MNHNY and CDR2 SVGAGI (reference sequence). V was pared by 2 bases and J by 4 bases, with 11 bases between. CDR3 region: CASSYPGGGTEAFF. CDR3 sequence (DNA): TGTGCCAGCAGTTACCCCGGGGGGGGCACTGAAGCTTTCTTT.

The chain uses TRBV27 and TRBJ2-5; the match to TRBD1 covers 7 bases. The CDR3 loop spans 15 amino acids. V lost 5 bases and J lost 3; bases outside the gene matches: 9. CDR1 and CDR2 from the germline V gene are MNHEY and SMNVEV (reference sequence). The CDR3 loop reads CASSPGYRGKETQYF. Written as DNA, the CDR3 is TGTGCCAGCAGTCCTGGGTACAGGGGAAAAGAGACCCAGTACTTC.

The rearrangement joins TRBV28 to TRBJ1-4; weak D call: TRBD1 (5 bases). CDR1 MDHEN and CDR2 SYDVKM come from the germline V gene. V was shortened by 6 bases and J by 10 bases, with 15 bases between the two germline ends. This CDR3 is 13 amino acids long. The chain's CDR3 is CASSPLTERKLFF. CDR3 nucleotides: TGTGCCAGCAGCCCCCTGACAGAGCGAAAACTGTTTTTT.

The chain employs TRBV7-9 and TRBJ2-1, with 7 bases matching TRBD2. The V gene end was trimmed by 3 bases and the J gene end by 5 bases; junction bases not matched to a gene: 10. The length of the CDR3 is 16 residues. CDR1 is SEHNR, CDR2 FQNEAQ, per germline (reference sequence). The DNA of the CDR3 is TGTGCCAGCAGCTTCGCCCCCAGGGCGGGGGACAATGAGCAGTTCTTC. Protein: CASSFAPRAGDNEQFF.

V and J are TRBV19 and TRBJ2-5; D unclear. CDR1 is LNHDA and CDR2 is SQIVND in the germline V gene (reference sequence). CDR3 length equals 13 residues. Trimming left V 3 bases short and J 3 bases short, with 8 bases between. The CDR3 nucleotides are TGTGCCAGTAGTATGCAGGATAAAGAGACCCAGTACTTC. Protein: CASSMQDKETQYF.

CDR3 DNA sequence: TGTGCCAGCAGCCCTAGTCCATGGACTAGCGGGAATAACTACGAGCAGTACTTC. This gives the protein CASSPSPWTSGNNYEQYF. The chain recombines TRBV11-2 with TRBJ2-7; 12 bases map to TRBD2. The CDR3 sequence is 18 residues long. Per the germline V gene, CDR1 is SGHAT and CDR2 is FQNNGV. The junction had 14 bases not matched to a gene; V was cut back by 5 bases and J by 3 bases.

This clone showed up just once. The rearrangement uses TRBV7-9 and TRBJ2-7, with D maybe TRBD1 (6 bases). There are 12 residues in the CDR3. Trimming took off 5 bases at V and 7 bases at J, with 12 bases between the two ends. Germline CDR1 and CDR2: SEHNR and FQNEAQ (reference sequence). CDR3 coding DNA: TGTGCCAGCAGCCGGGACAATCGTGAGCAGTACTTC. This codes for CASSRDNREQYF.

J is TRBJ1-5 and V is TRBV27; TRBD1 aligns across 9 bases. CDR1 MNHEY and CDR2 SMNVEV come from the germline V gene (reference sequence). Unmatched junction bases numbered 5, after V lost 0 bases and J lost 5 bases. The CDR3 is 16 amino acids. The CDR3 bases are TGTGCCAGCAGTTTATCGGGGGACAGGGTGCATCAGCCCCAGCATTTT. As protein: CASSLSGDRVHQPQHF.

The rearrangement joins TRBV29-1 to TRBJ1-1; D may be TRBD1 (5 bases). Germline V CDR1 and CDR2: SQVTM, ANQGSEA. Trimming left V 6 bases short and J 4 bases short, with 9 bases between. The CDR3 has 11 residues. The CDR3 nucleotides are TGCAGCGTGCAGGGTTGCACTGAAGCTTTCTTT. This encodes CSVQGCTEAFF.

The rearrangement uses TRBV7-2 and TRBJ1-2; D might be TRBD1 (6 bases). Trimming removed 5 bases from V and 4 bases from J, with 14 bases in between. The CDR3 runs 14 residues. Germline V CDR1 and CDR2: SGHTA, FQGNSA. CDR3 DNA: TGTGCCAGCAGCGGGACAAGGAAGCCCTATGGCTACACCTTC. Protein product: CASSGTRKPYGYTF.

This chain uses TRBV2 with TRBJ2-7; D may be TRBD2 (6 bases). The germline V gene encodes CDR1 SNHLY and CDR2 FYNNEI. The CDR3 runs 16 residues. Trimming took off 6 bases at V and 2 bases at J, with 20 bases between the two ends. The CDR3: CASRGGASGVAYEQYF. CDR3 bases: TGTGCCAGCAGGGGCGGTGCCTCGGGAGTTGCCTACGAGCAGTACTTC.

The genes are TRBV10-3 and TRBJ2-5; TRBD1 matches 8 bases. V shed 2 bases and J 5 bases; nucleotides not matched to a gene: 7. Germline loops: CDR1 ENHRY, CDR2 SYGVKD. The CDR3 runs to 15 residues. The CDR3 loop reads CAISEPYRGKETQYF. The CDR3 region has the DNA TGTGCCATCAGTGAGCCGTACAGGGGGAAGGAGACCCAGTACTTC.

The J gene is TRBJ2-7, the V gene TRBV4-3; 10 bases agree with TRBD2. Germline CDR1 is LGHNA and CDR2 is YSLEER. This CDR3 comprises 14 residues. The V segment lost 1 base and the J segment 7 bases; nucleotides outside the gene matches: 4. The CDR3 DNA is TGCGCCAGCAGCCAAGGGAAGCGGGGGGGGGAGCAGTACTTC. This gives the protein CASSQGKRGGEQYF.

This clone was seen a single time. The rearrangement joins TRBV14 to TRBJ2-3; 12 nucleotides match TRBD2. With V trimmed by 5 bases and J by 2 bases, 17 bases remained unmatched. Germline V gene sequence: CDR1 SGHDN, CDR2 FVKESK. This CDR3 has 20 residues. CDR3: CASSTRLAGVKGIFTDTQYF. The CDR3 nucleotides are TGTGCCAGCAGCACCCGACTAGCGGGAGTTAAGGGTATCTTCACAGATACGCAGTATTTT.